The source of this T cell receptor (beta chain) is a study of OX40 agonist ivuxolimab in advanced cancers. Turning to the study itself: Participants averaged roughly 57 years of age (range roughly 23 to 80) and were 75% to 90% male. Patients with prior anti-PD-1, anti-PD-L1 or anti-CTLA-4 therapy were eligible; about 41% had some.

The CDR3 sequence is 14 residues long. After removal of 4 bases from V and 5 bases from J, the junction contained 6 bases not matched to a gene. Germline CDR1 is SGHTA and CDR2 is FQGNSA. TCRdb keeps only in-frame clones here, not all; method: immunoSEQ multiplex PCR. The repertoire holds roughly 88,000 clones, with more than 75% as singletons. Study findings and constraints: Clonal expansion among partial responders at 0.1-3.0 mg/kg ranked near the lowest. At 0.1 to 3.0 mg/kg, CD4+ and CD8+ blood T cells expanded clonally by week 6.

Concerning this clone: Its specificity is unknown.

The material was CD4+ or CD8+ T cells sorted from blood, obtained in a trial of the OX40 agonist ivuxolimab. This sequence joins TRBV7-2 and TRBJ2-5, with TRBD1 identical over 8 bases. The origin of this receptor is an adult with an advanced solid tumor such as melanoma, head and neck, liver or kidney cancer. CDR3 nucleotide sequence: TGTGCCAGCAGCTCCTTGACAGGGGCTGAGACCCAGTACTTC. Translated, it gives CASSSLTGAETQYF.